This T cell receptor beta chain is drawn from a study of blood T cell repertoires in COVID-19 (dated by TCRdb to the early 2020s). Concerning the study at large: Samples covering the acute and convalescent phases of COVID-19 were provided by collaborators in the United States, Italy and Spain. The prospective study material was composed of cDNA or gDNA derived from T cells, B-cell-depleted T cells, or PBMCs. The dataset comprised deeply sampled blood TCRbeta repertoires from subjects exposed to, actively infected with, or recovered from COVID-19. The repertoires were released in a freely available public database intended as a resource for research on the immune response to SARS-CoV-2. The samples were drawn from two sources: the first 160 participants of the ongoing ImmuneRACE study, and 950 to 1,500 subjects contributed by 6 global collaborators. A de-identified subject ID, COVID-19 status, age in years and sex were almost always included in the sample metadata. Where available, HLA class I and class II types were obtained from metadata supplied by the sample provider rather than from assay-based typing. The paper's findings and limits, for the study overall: The amount of clinical and demographic metadata varied by source and participant and was provided uncurated.

TCRbeta CDR3 regions were amplified from genomic DNA using the immunoSEQ Assay, a bias-controlled multiplex PCR. Concerning the study's data processing: Nucleated cell counts per sample were estimated from amplification of reference gene primers within the assay. To quantify the absolute abundance of each unique TCRbeta CDR3 rearrangement, sequence reads were collapsed and filtered. For each sample, productive Simpson clonality was calculated by taking the square root of Simpson's diversity index across productive rearrangements. Entries here come from immuneACCESS through TCRdb and include only in-frame sequences with V and J called. Some clones fail to appear in such tables; in the studies checked, an unresolved V gene covers under half of the shortfall, and the cause of the remainder is unknown. Clone size and the V and J calls come from that table; the DNA yielded D and trimming. The sample has about 47,000 clones on record, roughly 91% of them singletons. Of the sample, 9% is held by the ten largest clones.

For CDR1 and CDR2, the germline V gene lists SNHLY and FYNNEI. Including the terminal cysteine and phenylalanine, the CDR3 comprises 11 residues. Just CDR3 DNA is preserved here, 33 bases in frame from base 1. V sheds 6 bases and J sheds 4 bases, leaving 7 bases between their ends. The sample holds one count of this clone. The target of this receptor is not known. No clone much larger than this one lies a single base away; base qualities are absent. Each collaborating institution followed its own protocols to collect whole blood in K2EDTA tubes. For TCRbeta analysis, collaborators shipped samples in one of three forms: frozen whole blood, isolated PBMCs, or DNA extracted from either of those sample types.

The chain is made from TRBV2 and TRBJ2-7; no D gene call is confident. Sequenced material: peripheral blood. This clonotype was obtained from a man older than 75 with active or convalescent COVID-19. Here is the DNA: TGTGCCAGCAGAACAGATTACGAGCAGTACTTC. Translation gives CASRTDYEQYF. The variable domain in full, with residues beyond the CDR3 obtained from the reference TRBV2 and TRBJ2-7 genes, is EPEVTQTPSHQVTQMGQEVILRCVPISNHLYFYWYRQILGQKVEFLVSFYNNEISEKSEIFDDQFSVERPDGSNFTLKIRSTKLEDSAMYFCASRTDYEQYFGPGTRLTVT.